This record concerns one T cell receptor beta chain sequence. The antigen it recognizes is unknown. Within one base of it there is no much larger clone, and no base qualities were kept. The data were taken from a study of beta chain features in type 1 diabetes (dated by TCRdb to the late 2010s). With regard to the full study: Patients and healthy donors did not differ in mean age, gender distribution, total cell number or subset yield. A total of roughly 110 million sorted cells were examined across all samples, and the number of cells per subset was strongly correlated with RNA yield. In the study, recently diagnosed type 1 diabetes patients and matched healthy donors were compared on the TCRB repertoires of their sorted circulating CD4+ T cell subsets. Regulatory and stem cell-like memory subsets were obtained from only 8 patients and roughly eight healthy donors, while naive and central memory subsets were obtained from all 28 donors. General study outcomes and caveats: Because cDNA rather than genomic DNA was sequenced, highly expressing activated cells could have been over-represented, although no difference in activation and CD3 levels was found between groups. Shorter templates might be favored by PCR, yet because patient and control samples were amplified and corrected together, any such skew would affect both groups equally. HLA sub-analyses involved small numbers of individuals, so any influence of HLA type on TCRB rearrangement remained unresolved. Type 1 diabetes patients showed a moderate but significant shortening of TCRB CDR3 length in all four CD4+ subsets. Naive, central memory and regulatory TCRB repertoires appeared to be more similar among patients than among healthy donors. At VDJ recombination sites, patients with type 1 diabetes made fewer insertions and deleted more nucleotides, a pattern implying thymic rearrangement abnormalities.

Each donor gave one peripheral blood draw, roughly 0.12 L on average, collected into heparinised tubes. Using a panel that included CD45RO, CCR7, CD25, CD127, CD95 and CD27, naive, central memory, regulatory and stem cell-like memory CD4+ T cells were sorted on a BD FACSAria II. Every sorted population had a purity above 95%. PBMCs were isolated right away by Lymphoprep density gradient centrifugation and were stained directly, without culture. So that batch effects would be minimized, each experiment stained and sorted samples in pairs, pairing one healthy donor with one patient. The High Capacity cDNA Reverse Transcription Kit was used to reverse transcribe all of the isolated RNA, meaning that expressed TCRB transcripts were what got sequenced. Deep immunoSEQ sequencing was applied to naive, central memory and regulatory T cell samples, giving an average of about 3.8 million total reads per sample. Sorted cells were lysed in RLT buffer, and RNA was extracted using DNase-treated RNeasy Micro or Mini kits according to cell number. To prevent cross-contamination, each cell subset was processed individually, whereas patient and healthy donor samples were processed jointly. The immunoSEQ multiplex PCR was used to amplify TCRB sequences from cDNA, yielding 87-bp fragments that span the CDR3 region. Sequencing of the amplicons was done on the Illumina HiSeq platform. The authors processed their data as follows. Synthetic template baselines were used to correct PCR bias computationally, reads within Hamming distance 2 were collapsed, and singletons that could not be merged were discarded. By aligning reads against IMGT, V, D and J genes, CDR3 length, and insertions or deletions at six rearrangement sites were assigned. Within each subset, clonotype counts were normalized to sorted cell number, after which true diversity and Gini coefficients were computed with the tcR R package. The overlap coefficient, calculated on TCRB nucleotide sequences, was used to quantify repertoire sharing. Out-of-frame TCRB sequences from naive cells were analyzed to stand in for the pre-selection repertoire. TCRdb mirrors the immuneACCESS table, restricted to in-frame sequences. Some clones are absent from its copies; in checked studies, under half trace to an unresolved V gene, and the reason for the others is unknown. V, J and clone size are taken as reported in that table, and D and trimming were inferred from the DNA itself. This sample holds hundreds of thousands of clones; roughly 13% were observed only once. Less than 0.04% of the sample comes from the top ten.

The clonotype comes from a young man with type 1 diabetes. The sequenced sample consisted of naive CD4+ T cells from blood. The cell subset or site label corresponds to: true naive CD4+ T cells.

The nucleotide sequence reads TGTGCCATCAGGACAGGGTGGGGGAATTCACCCCTCCACTTT. Its coded protein is CAIRTGWGNSPLHF. In this chain, TRBV10-3 is recombined with TRBJ1-6; 7 nucleotides in the junction match TRBD1. Trimming removed 6 bases from V and 7 bases from J; the gene matches leave 6 bases unexplained. From the cysteine up to the phenylalanine, the CDR3 has a length of 14 residues. Only the CDR3 DNA stays, 42 bases, in frame from base 1. Reading the germline V gene gives CDR1 ENHRY and CDR2 SYGVKD.